The 17 T cell receptor beta chains below all came from one sample that was sequenced in a study of PD-1 blockade in classical Hodgkin lymphoma. Each and every patient relapsed after autologous stem cell transplantation, and patients got differing brentuximab vedotin exposure. The repertoire was sequenced with immunoSEQ multiplex PCR; TCRdb's copy has only in-frame clones and lacks some. The data contain about 97,000 clones, approximately 80% of them singletons. This specimen was peripheral blood mononuclear cells (PBMCs), taken at baseline. These receptors were obtained from a human donor with classical Hodgkin lymphoma.

The V gene is TRBV21-1, the J gene TRBJ1-2. TRBV21-1 is noted as a pseudogene. This CDR3 has 12 amino acids. CDR3 protein: CASILGDYGYTF. The CDR3 DNA sequence: TGTGCCAGCATTCTGGGTGACTATGGCTACACCTTC.

This clone showed up just once. The genes are TRBV5-4 and TRBJ2-5; TRBD1 is a possible D gene (7 bases). The V gene lost 2 bases and the J gene lost 5 bases, with 16 bases spanning the gap. Germline V gene data show CDR1 as SGHNT and CDR2 as YYREEE (reference sequence). The CDR3 length is 15 residues. CDR3 in DNA: TGTGCCAGCAGCTTCGCAGGGGGAGGCATGGAGACCCAGTACTTC. The encoded protein is CASSFAGGGMETQYF. The full variable domain, rest sourced from reference TRBV5-4 and TRBJ2-5, is ETGVTQSPTHLIKTRGQQVTLRCSSQSGHNTVSWYQQALGQGPQFIFQYYREEENGRGNFPPRFSGLQFPNYSSELNVNALELDDSALYLCASSFAGGGMETQYFGPGTRLLVL.

V gene TRBV5-4 combines with J gene TRBJ1-4; D is perhaps TRBD1 (6 bases). Germline V gene lookup returns CDR1 SGHNT and CDR2 YYREEE (reference sequence). The CDR3 consists of 14 residues. V was pared by 1 base and J by 5 bases, with 9 bases between. The CDR3 loop reads CASSLWQGNEKLFF. The CDR3 region has the DNA TGTGCCAGCAGCTTGTGGCAGGGGAATGAAAAACTGTTTTTT. The full variable domain, in which reference TRBV5-4 and TRBJ1-4 provide the parts outside the CDR3, is ETGVTQSPTHLIKTRGQQVTLRCSSQSGHNTVSWYQQALGQGPQFIFQYYREEENGRGNFPPRFSGLQFPNYSSELNVNALELDDSALYLCASSLWQGNEKLFFGSGTQLSVL.

This chain uses TRBV7-7 with TRBJ2-1, with 12 bases lining up with TRBD2. Germline assignment: CDR1 SSHAT and CDR2 FNYEAQ (reference sequence). Trimming removed 2 bases from V and 5 bases from J; junction bases left unmatched: 10. The CDR3 is 18 amino acids. The CDR3 loop reads CASSLRERLAGGNNEQFF. CDR3 sequence (DNA): TGTGCCAGCAGCTTAAGGGAGCGGCTAGCGGGGGGGAACAATGAGCAGTTCTTC.

The V call is TRBV28, the J call TRBJ1-1; 7 nucleotides line up with TRBD1. The CDR3 consists of 14 residues. J was trimmed by 6 bases and V by 6 bases; bases with no gene match: 10. Germline-derived CDR1 and CDR2 are MDHEN and SYDVKM. In DNA, the CDR3 is TGTGCCAGCAGCCGTGGACAGGCCTGGGCTGAAGCTTTCTTT. It specifies CASSRGQAWAEAFF. Based on the CDR3 plus reference TRBV28 and TRBJ1-1, the full variable domain is DVKVTQSSRYLVKRTGEKVFLECVQDMDHENMFWYRQDPGLGLRLIYFSYDVKMKEKGDIPEGYSVSREKKERFSLILESASTNQTSMYLCASSRGQAWAEAFFGQGTRLTVV.

The V and J genes are TRBV28 and TRBJ1-5; no clear D gene. Between the trimmed V and J ends, which lost 3 bases and 5 bases, there was a span of 2 bases. The CDR3 covers 11 residues. CDR1 is MDHEN and CDR2 is SYDVKM in the germline V gene. The CDR3 DNA follows: TGTGCCAGCAGTTTCCATCAGCCCCAGCATTTT. Encoded protein: CASSFHQPQHF.

The V call is TRBV6-1, the J call TRBJ1-5, with D unresolved. In germline, CDR1 is MNHNS, CDR2 SASEGT. Trimming cost V 3 bases and J 7 bases, with 10 bases left between them. The CDR3 runs to 13 residues. The CDR3 DNA reads as TGTGCCAGCAGTGATGTGGGTCGGCAGCCCCAGCATTTT. Translating it yields CASSDVGRQPQHF.

The CDR3 reads CASGLQVQETQYF. The CDR3, as DNA: TGTGCCAGCGGGCTACAAGTACAAGAGACCCAGTACTTC. V and J are TRBV5-8 and TRBJ2-5; D gene ambiguous. The CDR3 spans 13 residues. Trimming removed 7 bases from V and 2 bases from J, with 12 bases in between. CDR1 is SGHTS and CDR2 is YDEGEE in the germline V gene.

The rearrangement links TRBV29-1 to TRBJ2-1; tentatively, D is TRBD2 (5 bases). Germline values: CDR1 SQVTM, CDR2 ANQGSEA. The length of the CDR3 is 14 residues. Between the trimmed V and J ends, which lost 4 bases and 8 bases, there was a span of 18 bases. The CDR3 coding sequence is TGCAGCGTTGCTCCGGGTGGGAGTTCCCATGAGCAGTTCTTC. Residues: CSVAPGGSSHEQFF.

The chain couples TRBV5-5 to TRBJ1-3; the D is unclear. Deletions cut 4 bases from V and 0 bases from J, with 11 bases between. The CDR3 extends over 15 amino acids. CDR1 and CDR2 from the germline V gene are SGHKS and YYEKEE (reference sequence). The CDR3 here is CASSIGPSSGNTIYF. In nucleotides, the CDR3 is TGTGCCAGCAGCATAGGACCTAGCTCTGGAAACACCATATATTTT.

The genes are TRBV28 and TRBJ1-1; D might be TRBD1 (5 bases). The CDR3 contains 14 residues. Trimming shortened V by 7 bases and J by 5 bases, and 17 bases separated the two germline ends. CDR1 is MDHEN and CDR2 is SYDVKM in the germline V gene. The CDR3 spells CASTLPGFKTEAFF. CDR3 sequence (DNA): TGTGCCAGCACCCTCCCAGGGTTTAAGACTGAAGCTTTCTTT.

The DNA for the CDR3 is TGTGCCAGCAGCCAAGGACCGGGGGTAGGTTACGAGCAGTACTTC. Residues: CASSQGPGVGYEQYF. This sequence joins TRBV4-2 and TRBJ2-7, with D possibly matching TRBD2 (6 bases). Germline values: CDR1 LGHNA, CDR2 YNFKEQ. The length of the CDR3 is 15 residues. The germline V and J ends were trimmed by 1 base and 4 bases, with 14 bases remaining between them.

The chain joins TRBV19 to TRBJ1-4; D possibly corresponds to TRBD1 (5 bases). The germline gives CDR1 LNHDA, CDR2 SQIVND (reference sequence). CDR3 length: 15 amino acids. V lost 8 bases to trimming and J lost 7 bases, with 20 bases between them. CDR3 protein: CASGTQPSYGEKLFF. CDR3 in DNA: TGTGCCAGTGGGACTCAACCATCGTACGGTGAAAAACTGTTTTTT.

This clone was recorded only once. The chain uses TRBV18 and TRBJ2-5, with D possibly TRBD1 on 5 matching bases. V was clipped by 0 bases and J by 5 bases, with 16 bases between them. CDR1 and CDR2 from the germline V gene are KGHSH and LQKENI. This CDR3 spans 16 amino acids. CDR3 region: CASSPPGPPVSETQYF. CDR3 sequence (DNA): TGTGCCAGCTCACCACCGGGGCCCCCAGTGTCGGAGACCCAGTACTTC.

The chain has TRBV11-2 and TRBJ2-1; TRBD2 aligns across 8 bases. The V and J ends lost 3 bases and 3 bases, in that order; junction bases with no gene match: 4. CDR1 and CDR2 (germline): SGHAT, FQNNGV. CDR3 length: 15 amino acids. The CDR3 nucleotides read TGTGCCAGCAGCTTGGGTAGCGGGGTCTACAATGAGCAGTTCTTC. This sequence encodes CASSLGSGVYNEQFF.

The chain employs TRBV5-1 and TRBJ2-1; 7 bases match TRBD2. J gave up 7 bases and V 4 bases, and 8 bases lay outside the gene matches. This CDR3 has 14 residues. The germline gives CDR1 SGHRS, CDR2 YFSETQ. CDR3 amino acids: CASSREVLGNEQFF. CDR3 DNA: TGCGCCAGCAGCCGGGAGGTCCTTGGGAATGAGCAGTTCTTC.

V gene TRBV2 combines with J gene TRBJ1-1, with D unclear. This CDR3 has 13 residues. The germline V and J ends were trimmed by 8 bases and 0 bases, with 10 bases remaining between them. Germline loops: CDR1 SNHLY, CDR2 FYNNEI. This CDR3 is CASRTDMNTEAFF. The CDR3 nucleotides read TGTGCCAGCCGGACGGATATGAACACTGAAGCTTTCTTT.